Below are 31 T cell receptor beta chains sequenced from a single sample in a study of blood T cell repertoires in COVID-19. The assay was immunoSEQ multiplex PCR, and TCRdb's table has in-frame clones only and misses some. The data hold 140,000 to 150,000 clones, with 70% to 90% observed a single time. The specimen was peripheral blood. The receptors originated from a human donor with acute or convalescent COVID-19. The donor label of this sample is uncertain.

DNA for the CDR3: TGTGCCATCAGGGTACGGGAAAAGCGGGATTCACCCCTCCACTTT. Translated, it gives CAIRVREKRDSPLHF. V gene TRBV10-3 combines with J gene TRBJ1-6, with D hard to call. Germline lookup yields CDR1 ENHRY and CDR2 SYGVKD. V was cut by 6 bases and J by 8 bases, with 17 bases left in between. CDR3 length: 15 residues.

This clone was recorded once. The chain combines TRBV21-1 with TRBJ2-1; the table's D call, TRBD1, was not checked against the DNA. TRBV21-1 is a pseudogene locus. The CDR3 consists of 14 residues. The CDR3, as DNA: TGTGCCAGCAGCCCAGGGCTGGTTTACAATGAGCAGTTCTTC. It is translated as CASSPGLVYNEQFF.

The chain carries TRBV27 and TRBJ1-2; D is unresolved. This CDR3 is 16 amino acids long. CDR1 and CDR2 from the germline V gene are MNHEY and SMNVEV (reference sequence). Trimming stripped 0 bases from V and 3 bases from J, with 14 bases between. The CDR3 DNA reads TGTGCCAGCAGTTTATCTCCCTCACAGCCTCACTATGGCTACACCTTC. Translated, it gives CASSLSPSQPHYGYTF.

The V and J genes are TRBV12-3 or TRBV12-4 and TRBJ1-1; TRBD1 might be the D (6 bases). Trimming removed 5 bases at V and 10 bases at J, with 17 bases between. The CDR3 length is 13 residues. The CDR3 reads CASSKTGPGRAFF. CDR3 DNA: TGTGCCAGCAGTAAAACAGGGCCCGGTCGAGCTTTCTTT.

The chain carries TRBV27 and TRBJ1-2; 7 nucleotides line up with TRBD1. This CDR3 has 16 amino acids. Germline V gene lookup returns CDR1 MNHEY and CDR2 SMNVEV (reference sequence). Unmatched junction bases numbered 9, after V lost 0 bases and J lost 5 bases. CDR3 in DNA: TGTGCCAGCAGTTTATCCGGGACAGATTCTCTTTATGGCTACACCTTC. It codes for CASSLSGTDSLYGYTF.

This clone was counted once. The V gene is TRBV19, the J gene TRBJ1-4; 8 nucleotides align to TRBD1. This CDR3 region has 15 residues. Germline-derived CDR1 and CDR2 are LNHDA and SQIVND (reference sequence). Trimming took 6 bases from V and 3 from J; bases not matched to a gene: 6. The CDR3 DNA reads as TGTGCCAGTAGACAACAGGGGGACTCTAATGAAAAACTGTTTTTT. It encodes CASRQQGDSNEKLFF.

This clone was observed a few times. The chain couples TRBV19 to TRBJ1-2; unclear D gene. Per the germline V gene, CDR1 is LNHDA and CDR2 is SQIVND (reference sequence). Trimming left V 3 bases short and J 8 bases short, with 16 bases between. The CDR3 is 14 residues long. The DNA of the CDR3 is TGTGCCAGTAGTATTGGTGGGCCTTACGGCGGCTACACCTTC. Amino acid sequence: CASSIGGPYGGYTF.

The gene calls are TRBV19 and TRBJ1-5; weak D call: TRBD1 (6 bases). The germline V gene has CDR1 LNHDA and CDR2 SQIVND (reference sequence). V lost 3 bases and J 6 bases, leaving 15 bases between the germline ends. This CDR3 spans 15 amino acids. The CDR3 reads CASSISRGGGQPQHF. CDR3 DNA sequence: TGTGCCAGTAGTATCTCCAGGGGTGGGGGTCAGCCCCAGCATTTT.

V usage is TRBV27 and J usage is TRBJ1-1; D possibly corresponds to TRBD1 (6 bases). Germline-derived CDR1 and CDR2 are MNHEY and SMNVEV (reference sequence). The length of the CDR3 is 14 residues. V was cut by 0 bases and J by 7 bases, with 12 bases left in between. Here the CDR3 reads CASSLSWDTLEAFF. The CDR3 DNA is TGTGCCAGCAGTTTATCTTGGGACACCCTTGAAGCTTTCTTT.

The genes are TRBV28 and TRBJ1-5; 7 bases are a match to TRBD1. This CDR3 comprises 13 residues. CDR1 and CDR2 (germline): MDHEN, SYDVKM. After removal of 4 bases from V and 10 bases from J, the junction contained 7 bases not matched to a gene. CDR3 region: CASSWQGVTPQHF. DNA for the CDR3: TGTGCCAGCAGTTGGCAGGGGGTCACACCCCAGCATTTT.

This chain joins TRBV6-6 and TRBJ1-1; D is perhaps TRBD1 (6 bases). The CDR3 has 14 residues. The V gene's germline CDR1 is MNHNY and CDR2 SVGAGI (reference sequence). Trimming left V 5 bases short and J 1 base short, with 11 bases between. CDR3 region: CASSQSTGNTEAFF. The CDR3 DNA reads TGTGCCAGCAGTCAATCGACAGGGAACACTGAAGCTTTCTTT.

The V call is TRBV7-2, the J call TRBJ1-2, with unresolved D. CDR1 and CDR2 (germline): SGHTA, FQGNSA. The CDR3 has 14 residues. Trimming left V 1 base short and J 8 bases short, with 14 bases between. DNA of the CDR3: TGTGCCAGCAGCTTAGGAGGAGTGGGTGGAGGCTACACCTTC. Protein product: CASSLGGVGGGYTF.

V gene TRBV27 combines with J gene TRBJ2-5; D remains ambiguous. Trimming took 2 bases from V and 0 from J, leaving 4 bases between them. The CDR3 extends over 13 amino acids. CDR1 and CDR2 (germline): MNHEY, SMNVEV (reference sequence). CDR3 protein: CASSLTDQETQYF. For the CDR3, the DNA is TGTGCCAGCAGTTTAACAGACCAAGAGACCCAGTACTTC.

V is TRBV7-2 and J is TRBJ2-5; TRBD1 is a possible D gene (5 bases). Germline values: CDR1 SGHTA, CDR2 FQGNSA. The CDR3 has 15 amino acids. Deletions cut 0 bases from V and 5 bases from J, with 13 bases between. CDR3 residues: CASSLAPGLMETQYF. CDR3 in DNA: TGTGCCAGCAGCTTAGCCCCAGGGCTGATGGAGACCCAGTACTTC.

The chain is built from TRBV18 and TRBJ2-5; TRBD2 matches 9 bases. This CDR3 is 15 amino acids long. Germline trimming cut 3 bases from V and 0 bases from J; bases unmatched to any gene: 2. Germline V gene sequence: CDR1 KGHSH, CDR2 LQKENI. The CDR3 DNA sequence: TGTGCCAGCTCACCGGCGGGGGGGGACCAAGAGACCCAGTACTTC. Translation: CASSPAGGDQETQYF.

The genes are TRBV5-1 and TRBJ1-6; possible D gene TRBD1, 5 bases. The CDR3 has 16 residues. V was clipped by 0 bases and J by 8 bases, with 15 bases between them. Looked up from germline, CDR1 is SGHRS and CDR2 is YFSETQ. DNA for the CDR3: TGCGCCAGCAGCTTGGTATCCGGGGGACGAGATTCACCCCTCCACTTT. Its translation is CASSLVSGGRDSPLHF.

The V call is TRBV24-1, the J call TRBJ1-4, with a weak D call TRBD1 (6 bases). The CDR3 spans 17 residues. With 3 bases removed from V and 6 bases from J, the gap between germline ends came to 19 bases. Germline V gives CDR1 KGHDR, CDR2 SFDVKD. DNA for the CDR3: TGTGCCACCAGTGATCCGAACAAGCAGGGGATAGATGAAAAACTGTTTTTT. This sequence encodes CATSDPNKQGIDEKLFF.

The chain uses TRBV19 and TRBJ1-3, with D possibly matching TRBD1 (5 bases). Germline V gene data show CDR1 as LNHDA and CDR2 as SQIVND (reference sequence). The ends were cut back, 1 base at V and 6 bases at J, with 19 bases in the middle. The CDR3 runs 17 residues. In nucleotides, the CDR3 is TGTGCCAGTAGTATAGCCCCCCCAGGGTTAGGAGAAAACACCATATATTTT. This codes for CASSIAPPGLGENTIYF.

The chain has TRBV29-1 and TRBJ1-2, with unresolved D. The CDR3 loop spans 14 amino acids. V dropped 4 bases and J dropped 4 bases, with 16 bases sitting between them. The germline V gene encodes CDR1 SQVTM and CDR2 ANQGSEA. The CDR3 coding sequence is TGCAGCGTTGGGTGGTCCCAGAGGGTCTATGGCTACACCTTC. Translating gives CSVGWSQRVYGYTF.

The V and J genes are TRBV19 and TRBJ2-2; D not certain. CDR1 LNHDA and CDR2 SQIVND come from the germline V gene (reference sequence). The CDR3 runs to 14 residues. V was trimmed by 4 bases and J by 0 bases, leaving 6 bases between them. The CDR3 reads CASSSSANTGELFF. The DNA of the CDR3 is TGTGCCAGTAGTAGTTCTGCGAACACCGGGGAGCTGTTTTTT.

In its sample, this clone was seen once. This sequence joins TRBV28 and TRBJ1-2, with 7 bases lining up with TRBD1. The J segment lost 5 bases and the V segment lost 1 base, leaving 10 bases of the junction unmatched. This CDR3 contains 16 residues. Germline V gene data show CDR1 as MDHEN and CDR2 as SYDVKM. CDR3 amino acids: CASSLYYRDSYYGYTF. The CDR3 DNA reads TGTGCCAGCAGTTTATACTACCGGGACAGCTATTATGGCTACACCTTC.

The chain has TRBV19 and TRBJ2-1, with TRBD1 matching 8 bases. V was pared by 7 bases and J by 9 bases, with 11 bases of the junction left unmatched. The CDR3 has 14 amino acids. Germline lookup yields CDR1 LNHDA and CDR2 SQIVND (reference sequence). The CDR3 spells CASIGTGDSGEQFF. The CDR3 nucleotides read TGTGCCAGTATCGGGACAGGCGACTCCGGTGAGCAGTTCTTC. The entire variable domain, with the rest obtained from reference TRBV19 and TRBJ2-1, is as follows: DGGITQSPKYLFRKEGQNVTLSCEQNLNHDAMYWYRQDPGQGLRLIYYSQIVNDFQKGDIAEGYSVSREKKESFPLTVTSAQKNPTAFYLCASIGTGDSGEQFFGPGTRLTVL.

There are a few counts of this clone. The chain links TRBV30 to TRBJ2-1; 13 nucleotides line up with TRBD2. The CDR3 is 16 residues long. The germline V gene encodes CDR1 GTSNPN and CDR2 SVGIG (reference sequence). V was clipped by 4 bases and J by 9 bases; unmatched bases: 12. CDR3 sequence: CAWTLDTSGRAGEQFF. CDR3 in DNA: TGTGCCTGGACCCTAGACACTAGCGGGAGGGCCGGTGAGCAGTTCTTC.

This clone is a singleton in its sample. The rearrangement uses TRBV7-2 and TRBJ1-2; 7 positions match TRBD1. The J segment lost 2 bases and the V segment lost 4 bases, leaving 4 bases of the junction unmatched. The V gene's germline CDR1 is SGHTA and CDR2 FQGNSA. This CDR3 region has 14 residues. CDR3 DNA sequence: TGTGCCAGCAGCTCCAGGGGGACCAACTATGGCTACACCTTC. As protein: CASSSRGTNYGYTF.

The chain uses TRBV20-1 and TRBJ1-1; 7 bases are a match to TRBD1. The CDR3 is 11 residues long. CDR1 and CDR2 from the germline V gene are DFQATT and SNEGSKA (reference sequence). V shed 6 bases, J shed 10 bases, and the junction held 8 bases outside the gene matches. DNA for the CDR3: TGCAGTGCCCGACAGGGACTTGGAGCTTTCTTT. Residues: CSARQGLGAFF.

The chain recombines TRBV5-5 with TRBJ1-2; tentatively, D is TRBD1 (5 bases). V was trimmed by 4 bases and J by 2 bases, leaving 12 bases between them. The germline CDR1 and CDR2 sequences are SGHKS and YYEKEE (reference sequence). The length of the CDR3 is 14 residues. CDR3 nucleotide sequence: TGTGCCAGCAGCACCCAGACAGAGAACTATGGCTACACCTTC. Encoded protein: CASSTQTENYGYTF.

This clone was found a few times. As DNA, the CDR3 is TGTGCCAGCAGTTACCGGCTAGCGGGGACCGAGGAGCAGTACTTC. It encodes CASSYRLAGTEEQYF. The rearrangement links TRBV6-2 or TRBV6-3 to TRBJ2-7; TRBD2 agrees at 9 bases. Trimming at V came to 2 bases and at J to 7 bases, leaving 9 bases not matched to a gene. The CDR3 consists of 15 residues. Germline lookup yields CDR1 MNHEY and CDR2 SVGEGT.

This clone came up a few times. This chain connects TRBV27 to TRBJ2-1; D might be TRBD1 (5 bases). The ends were cut back, 5 bases at V and 7 bases at J, with 21 bases in the middle. The CDR3 sequence is 16 residues long. Germline CDR1 is MNHEY and CDR2 is SMNVEV (reference sequence). Written as DNA, the CDR3 is TGTGCCAGCAGTCCCTCGTGGACATTTCTAGGGAATGAGCAGTTCTTC. Its translation: CASSPSWTFLGNEQFF.

The V gene is TRBV24-1, the J gene TRBJ2-3, with 7 bases identical to TRBD2. The V gene's germline CDR1 is KGHDR and CDR2 SFDVKD. V lost 3 bases to trimming and J lost 6 bases; unmatched junction nucleotides: 11. The CDR3 is 16 residues long. CDR3 sequence reads: CATSDPRAGVFDTQYF. In nucleotides, the CDR3 is TGTGCCACCAGTGATCCCCGGGCGGGAGTGTTTGATACGCAGTATTTT.

Turning to this clone: Mismatch with germline at one junction end may stem from a read error. The chain is built from TRBV7-2 and TRBJ1-1, with D possibly matching TRBD1 (6 bases). Germline CDR1 reads SGHTA; CDR2 reads FQGNSA. This CDR3 is built from 13 residues. CDR3 DNA sequence: TGTGCCAGCAGCCTAAGTTCCGGGACACCCAGTTTATTT. Translation: CASSLSSGTPSLF.

This chain uses TRBV15 with TRBJ1-5; 7 bases map to TRBD1. Germline trimming cut 1 base from V and 0 bases from J; bases unmatched to any gene: 3. This CDR3 is built from 16 residues. Germline V gene sequence: CDR1 LNHNV, CDR2 YYDKDF (reference sequence). This CDR3 is CATSRVPGGSNQPQHF. CDR3 nucleotides: TGTGCCACCAGCAGAGTCCCAGGGGGTAGCAATCAGCCCCAGCATTTT.